A single sample is the source of the 30 T cell receptor beta chains below, sequenced in a study of PD-1 blockade in classical Hodgkin lymphoma. All patients experienced relapse after autologous stem cell transplantation, and brentuximab vedotin exposure was variable. Some clones are missing from TCRdb's copy, which holds only in-frame ones; the method was immunoSEQ multiplex PCR. The repertoire holds roughly 20,000 clones, with over 70% as singletons. The source was peripheral blood mononuclear cells (PBMCs), collected at baseline. The source is a human donor with classical Hodgkin lymphoma.

V is TRBV28 and J is TRBJ2-5; TRBD1 aligns across 9 bases. Germline CDR1 is MDHEN and CDR2 is SYDVKM. CDR3 length equals 15 residues. V gave up 6 bases and J gave up 4 bases; unmatched junction bases: 9. CDR3 nucleotide sequence: TGTGCCAGCAGCCGGACAGGGGCCATTGGAGAGACCCAGTACTTC. Its protein product is CASSRTGAIGETQYF.

The V gene is TRBV19, the J gene TRBJ2-3; the match to TRBD2 covers 9 bases. The V segment lost 2 bases and the J segment 4 bases; nucleotides outside the gene matches: 7. The CDR3 runs 16 residues. Looked up from germline, CDR1 is LNHDA and CDR2 is SQIVND (reference sequence). The DNA of the CDR3 is TGTGCCAGTAGTATAAGAGCGGGAGGCCGGTCAGATACGCAGTATTTT. Amino acids: CASSIRAGGRSDTQYF. Complete variable domain (other parts from reference TRBV19 and TRBJ2-3): DGGITQSPKYLFRKEGQNVTLSCEQNLNHDAMYWYRQDPGQGLRLIYYSQIVNDFQKGDIAEGYSVSREKKESFPLTVTSAQKNPTAFYLCASSIRAGGRSDTQYFGPGTRLTVL.

Comment on this clone: The junction departs from germline at one end; a sequencing error may be responsible. CDR3 sequence: CASSVEQGPDYGYTF. The CDR3 DNA sequence: TGTGCCAGCAGCGTAGAACAGGGTCCCGACTATGGCTACACCTTC. This chain connects TRBV11-3 to TRBJ1-2, with a weak D call TRBD1 (6 bases). The CDR3 is 15 amino acids. Germline values: CDR1 SGHNT, CDR2 YENEEA.

The V gene is TRBV6-6, the J gene TRBJ2-7, with 7 nucleotides matching TRBD2. CDR3 length: 15 residues. Looked up from germline, CDR1 is MNHNY and CDR2 is SVGAGI (reference sequence). Trimming took 0 bases from V and 0 from J; bases not matched to a gene: 2. This CDR3 reads CASSYSTGGSYEQYF. CDR3 nucleotides: TGTGCCAGCAGTTACTCGACGGGGGGCTCCTACGAGCAGTACTTC.

The V call is TRBV6-5, the J call TRBJ1-2; D ambiguous. Germline V gene lookup returns CDR1 MNHEY and CDR2 SVGAGI. The CDR3 has 14 residues. V lost 0 bases, J lost 4 bases, and 9 bases lay in between. The CDR3 reads CASSYSLIGYGYTF. As DNA, the CDR3 is TGTGCCAGCAGTTACTCTCTAATCGGCTATGGCTACACCTTC.

This clone was seen a single time. The gene calls are TRBV10-2 and TRBJ2-3, with no clear D. Trimming removed 6 bases at V and 2 bases at J, with 9 bases between. CDR1 WSHSY and CDR2 SAAADI come from the germline V gene. The length of the CDR3 is 13 residues. This CDR3 is CASSDTATDTQYF. In nucleotides, the CDR3 is TGCGCCAGCAGCGATACTGCCACAGATACGCAGTATTTT.

This chain joins TRBV4-3 and TRBJ1-4; TRBD1 is a possible D gene (5 bases). This CDR3 is 18 amino acids long. Trimming cost V 0 bases and J 0 bases, with 14 bases left between them. Germline-derived CDR1 and CDR2 are LGHNA and YSLEER. The CDR3 coding sequence is TGCGCCAGCAGCCAAGATGGAGGGGCCGTTGCAACTAATGAAAAACTGTTTTTT. Its protein is CASSQDGGAVATNEKLFF.

V gene TRBV18 combines with J gene TRBJ1-3; D gene ambiguous. The germline V gene encodes CDR1 KGHSH and CDR2 LQKENI. The CDR3 is 14 residues long. V lost 5 bases and J lost 0, with 8 bases in between. CDR3 residues: CASSEALSGNTIYF. The CDR3 DNA sequence: TGTGCCAGCTCAGAGGCCCTCTCTGGAAACACCATATATTTT. Full variable domain (rest looked up from reference TRBV18 and TRBJ1-3): NAGVMQNPRHLVRRRGQEARLRCSPMKGHSHVYWYRQLPEEGLKFMVYLQKENIIDESGMPKERFSAEFPKEGPSILRIQQVVRGDSAAYFCASSEALSGNTIYFGEGSWLTVV.

This chain links TRBV6-5 with TRBJ2-2; D remains unclear. Germline V lookup: CDR1 MNHEY, CDR2 SVGAGI. The CDR3 is 14 amino acids. Trimming pared 6 bases from V and 5 bases from J, leaving 13 bases between. CDR3 sequence: CASSRTFETGELFF. The CDR3 DNA sequence: TGTGCCAGCAGCCGGACCTTTGAGACCGGGGAGCTGTTTTTT.

CDR3 DNA sequence: TGTGCCAGCAGTTACTCGAGTCTCAATGAGCAGTTCTTC. Encoded protein: CASSYSSLNEQFF. The chain uses TRBV6-5 and TRBJ2-1; D call uncertain. This CDR3 comprises 13 residues. Germline V gene data show CDR1 as MNHEY and CDR2 as SVGAGI. Between the trimmed V and J ends, which lost 0 bases and 6 bases, there was a span of 6 bases.

This clone has a handful of counts. The chain couples TRBV27 to TRBJ1-1; D is perhaps TRBD1 (5 bases). From germline, CDR1 is MNHEY and CDR2 SMNVEV (reference sequence). Trimming shortened V by 5 bases and J by 4 bases, and 11 bases separated the two germline ends. This CDR3 spans 13 amino acids. The CDR3 here is CASSIPGGTEAFF. The CDR3, as DNA: TGTGCCAGCAGTATCCCGGGGGGCACTGAAGCTTTCTTT.

The chain links TRBV5-1 to TRBJ2-6; no firm D call. Germline V gives CDR1 SGHRS, CDR2 YFSETQ. V lost 0 bases, J lost 0 bases, and 7 bases lay in between. The CDR3 extends over 16 amino acids. CDR3 nucleotides: TGCGCCAGCAGCTTGGACGCCTACTCTGGGGCCAACGTCCTGACTTTC. Translating gives CASSLDAYSGANVLTF. Based on the CDR3 plus reference TRBV5-1 and TRBJ2-6, the full variable domain is KAGVTQTPRYLIKTRGQQVTLSCSPISGHRSVSWYQQTPGQGLQFLFEYFSETQRNKGNFPGRFSGRQFSNSRSEMNVSTLELGDSALYLCASSLDAYSGANVLTFGAGSRLTVL.

This chain uses TRBV6-1 with TRBJ2-3; 9 nucleotides agree with TRBD1. J was trimmed by 0 bases and V by 4 bases; bases with no gene match: 5. Germline V CDR1 and CDR2: MNHNS, SASEGT. The CDR3 length is 16 residues. CDR3 protein: CASSARQGGSTDTQYF. In DNA, the CDR3 is TGTGCCAGCAGTGCCCGACAGGGGGGTAGCACAGATACGCAGTATTTT.

The chain's CDR3 is CASSSGQYNNYGYTF. CDR3 sequence (DNA): TGTGCCAGCAGTTCCGGACAGTATAATAACTATGGCTACACCTTC. The J gene is TRBJ1-2, the V gene TRBV6-5, with D possibly TRBD1 on 6 matching bases. The CDR3 loop spans 15 amino acids. Trimming stripped 4 bases from V and 1 base from J, with 13 bases between. Germline CDR1 reads MNHEY; CDR2 reads SVGAGI.

The chain's CDR3 is CASSQGGILNSPLHF. The CDR3 DNA is TGTGCCAGCAGCCAAGGAGGAATCCTCAATTCACCCCTCCACTTT. The chain links TRBV14 to TRBJ1-6; D is ambiguous. CDR3 length: 15 amino acids. Germline CDR1 SGHDN, CDR2 FVKESK. V gave up 1 base and J gave up 7 bases, with 11 bases separating them.

This clone is labeled as medium-sized. The chain's CDR3 is CASSLLSPPSGSWDEQFF. The CDR3 nucleotides read TGTGCCAGCAGTTTATTAAGTCCGCCTAGCGGGAGTTGGGATGAGCAGTTCTTC. V is TRBV28 and J is TRBJ2-1, with 10 bases identical to TRBD2. V lost 1 base and J lost 8; bases outside the gene matches: 14. The CDR3 extends over 18 amino acids. Germline CDR1 and CDR2: MDHEN and SYDVKM.

By share, this clone counts as medium-sized. This chain links TRBV4-2 with TRBJ2-5; 9 positions match TRBD2. V dropped 1 base and J dropped 4; count of bases not matched to a gene: 7. Per the germline V gene, CDR1 is LGHNA and CDR2 is YNFKEQ. This CDR3 has 16 amino acids. This chain's CDR3 is CASSQGWREGSETQYF. The CDR3 DNA reads as TGTGCCAGCAGCCAAGGATGGCGGGAGGGATCAGAGACCCAGTACTTC.

The chain combines TRBV9 with TRBJ2-2; D unclear. Germline V gives CDR1 SGDLS, CDR2 YYNGEE. The CDR3 runs 12 residues. Trimming took off 1 base at V and 9 bases at J, with 7 bases between the two ends. The DNA of the CDR3 is TGTGCCAGCAGCGTAAGTGGCAGGGAGCTGTTTTTT. Protein sequence: CASSVSGRELFF.

The rearrangement uses TRBV9 and TRBJ2-6, with a possible D match to TRBD1 (5 bases). The CDR3 is made up of 17 amino acids. The germline gives CDR1 SGDLS, CDR2 YYNGEE. V lost 0 bases, J lost 0 bases, and 10 bases lay in between. The CDR3, as DNA: TGTGCCAGCAGCGTAGAGAGACAGACCTCTGGGGCCAACGTCCTGACTTTC. Amino acids: CASSVERQTSGANVLTF.

This rearrangement joins TRBV6-4 to TRBJ2-2; D unclear. Germline-derived CDR1 and CDR2 are MRHNA and SNTAGT. V was trimmed by 0 bases and J by 8 bases, leaving 10 bases between them. The CDR3 has 14 residues. CDR3 sequence reads: CASSDSGETGELFF. CDR3 DNA: TGTGCCAGCAGTGACTCAGGAGAGACGGGGGAGCTGTTTTTT.

The J gene is TRBJ2-1, the V gene TRBV15; D assignment may be TRBD1 or TRBD2 (5 bases each). Germline lookup yields CDR1 LNHNV and CDR2 YYDKDF (reference sequence). V lost 3 bases, J lost 11 bases, and 14 bases lay in between. The CDR3 runs 13 residues. The CDR3 loop reads CATSRKGRPQQFF. The DNA for the CDR3 is TGTGCCACCAGCAGGAAGGGACGGCCCCAGCAGTTCTTC.

Only a few counts were recorded for this clone. V and J are TRBV5-4 and TRBJ2-3; TRBD1 matches at 8 bases. This CDR3 has 18 amino acids. Germline lookup yields CDR1 SGHNT and CDR2 YYREEE (reference sequence). V was pared by 4 bases and J by 3 bases, with 16 bases of the junction left unmatched. CDR3 in amino acids: CASSLPWGDRGETDTQYF. CDR3 DNA sequence: TGTGCCAGCAGCCTGCCGTGGGGTGACAGGGGCGAGACAGATACGCAGTATTTT.

The V and J genes are TRBV5-8 and TRBJ2-3, with D possibly being TRBD1 or TRBD2 (5 bases each). This CDR3 spans 15 amino acids. CDR1 SGHTS and CDR2 YDEGEE come from the germline V gene. V was pared by 2 bases and J by 2 bases, with 12 bases between. CDR3 bases: TGTGCCAGCAGCTTCGGGGCCCTAGCCACAGATACGCAGTATTTT. It yields the protein CASSFGALATDTQYF.

The chain links TRBV29-1 to TRBJ2-7, with TRBD2 as a possible D gene (5 bases). The CDR3 is made up of 13 amino acids. Germline CDR1 and CDR2: SQVTM and ANQGSEA. V was clipped by 3 bases and J by 5 bases, with 14 bases between them. In nucleotides, the CDR3 is TGCAGCGTTGATTCGGGGTTAGAGGACGAGCAGTACTTC. It encodes CSVDSGLEDEQYF.

The rearrangement uses TRBV27 and TRBJ2-2; possibly TRBD2 for D (5 bases). Germline values: CDR1 MNHEY, CDR2 SMNVEV (reference sequence). CDR3 size: 13 residues. Trimming shortened V by 3 bases and J by 6 bases, and 8 bases separated the two germline ends. The CDR3: CASSFPGSGELFF. CDR3 nucleotides: TGTGCCAGCAGTTTCCCGGGGTCCGGGGAGCTGTTTTTT.

The rearrangement uses TRBV9 and TRBJ2-5, with unresolved D. V gave up 3 bases and J gave up 4 bases, with 10 bases separating them. Germline CDR1 SGDLS, CDR2 YYNGEE. The CDR3 sequence is 13 residues long. The CDR3 reads CASSAPRRETQYF. The CDR3, as DNA: TGTGCCAGCAGCGCTCCTCGGCGAGAGACCCAGTACTTC.

A few counts support this clone. V usage is TRBV5-1 and J usage is TRBJ1-1; D perhaps matches TRBD1 (5 bases). The CDR3 is made up of 14 amino acids. CDR1 and CDR2 from the germline V gene are SGHRS and YFSETQ. The V end was cut by 4 bases, the J end by 0 bases, with 10 bases between. The CDR3 DNA reads as TGCGCCAGCAGCACGGGACGGATGAACACTGAAGCTTTCTTT. This sequence encodes CASSTGRMNTEAFF.

This sequence joins TRBV27 and TRBJ1-1, with 8 bases identical to TRBD1. After removal of 11 bases from V and 4 bases from J, the junction contained 6 bases not matched to a gene. The CDR3 has 12 residues. Germline V CDR1 and CDR2: MNHEY, SMNVEV (reference sequence). The CDR3 here is CALATGGTEAFF. In DNA form, the CDR3 reads TGTGCCCTCGCAACAGGGGGCACTGAAGCTTTCTTT.

This chain uses TRBV27 with TRBJ2-7, with D perhaps TRBD1 (6 bases). V lost 5 bases to trimming and J lost 4 bases, with 21 bases between them. CDR1 MNHEY and CDR2 SMNVEV come from the germline V gene (reference sequence). This CDR3 contains 16 residues. DNA for the CDR3: TGTGCCAGCAGTCTGGGAGACGGGACACCAAAGTACGAGCAGTACTTC. As protein: CASSLGDGTPKYEQYF.

The V call is TRBV9, the J call TRBJ2-2; perhaps D is TRBD1 or TRBD2 (5 bases each). CDR1 SGDLS and CDR2 YYNGEE come from the germline V gene. V lost 3 bases to trimming and J lost 13 bases, with 22 bases between them. CDR3 size: 15 residues. The CDR3 is CASSETPGPRGLLFF. The DNA for the CDR3 is TGTGCCAGCAGCGAAACGCCGGGACCTAGAGGTTTGCTGTTTTTT.